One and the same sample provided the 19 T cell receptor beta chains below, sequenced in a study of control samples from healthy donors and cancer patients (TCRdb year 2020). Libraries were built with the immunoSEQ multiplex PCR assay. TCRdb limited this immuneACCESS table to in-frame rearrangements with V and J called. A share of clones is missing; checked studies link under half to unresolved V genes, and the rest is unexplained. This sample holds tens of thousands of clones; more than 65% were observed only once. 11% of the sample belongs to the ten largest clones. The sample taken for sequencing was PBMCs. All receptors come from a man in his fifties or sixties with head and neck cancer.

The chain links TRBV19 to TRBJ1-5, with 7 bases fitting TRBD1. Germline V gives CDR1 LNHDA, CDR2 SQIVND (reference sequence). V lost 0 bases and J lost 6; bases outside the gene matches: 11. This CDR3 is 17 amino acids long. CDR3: CASSIEGAGTVTQPQHF. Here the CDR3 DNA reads TGTGCCAGTAGTATAGAGGGGGCCGGGACAGTTACTCAGCCCCAGCATTTT.

The CDR3 DNA is TGTGCCAGCAGTGACGTACAGGGGTCAAGTGAAAAACTGTTTTTT. Translated: CASSDVQGSSEKLFF. This chain joins TRBV6-1 and TRBJ1-4; TRBD1 matches at 7 bases. Looked up from germline, CDR1 is MNHNS and CDR2 is SASEGT. The CDR3 is 15 residues long. The ends lost 3 bases at V and 7 bases at J; junction bases unmatched: 8.

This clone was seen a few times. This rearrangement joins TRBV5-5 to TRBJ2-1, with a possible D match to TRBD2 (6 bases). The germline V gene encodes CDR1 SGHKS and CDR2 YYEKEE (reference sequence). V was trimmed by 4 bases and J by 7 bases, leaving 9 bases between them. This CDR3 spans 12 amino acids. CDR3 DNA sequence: TGTGCCAGCAGCCCCGCGGGAAATGAGCAGTTCTTC. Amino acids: CASSPAGNEQFF.

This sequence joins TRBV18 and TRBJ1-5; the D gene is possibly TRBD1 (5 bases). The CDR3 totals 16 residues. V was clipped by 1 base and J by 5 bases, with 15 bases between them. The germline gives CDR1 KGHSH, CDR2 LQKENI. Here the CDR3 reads CASSPRGSQGYQPQHF. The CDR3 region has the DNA TGTGCCAGCTCACCACGGGGTTCGCAGGGCTATCAGCCCCAGCATTTT.

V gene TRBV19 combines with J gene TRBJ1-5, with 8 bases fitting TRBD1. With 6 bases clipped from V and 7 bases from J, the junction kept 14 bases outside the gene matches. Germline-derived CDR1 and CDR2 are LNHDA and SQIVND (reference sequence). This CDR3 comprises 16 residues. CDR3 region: CASRSERQGARQPQHF. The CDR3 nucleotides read TGTGCCAGTAGGTCGGAACGGCAGGGGGCGCGGCAGCCCCAGCATTTT.

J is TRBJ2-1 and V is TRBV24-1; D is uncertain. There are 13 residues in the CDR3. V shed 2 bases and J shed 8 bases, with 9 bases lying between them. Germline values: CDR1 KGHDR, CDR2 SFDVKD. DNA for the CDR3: TGTGCCACCAGTGATTCGGCAGGCCATGAGCAGTTCTTC. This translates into CATSDSAGHEQFF.

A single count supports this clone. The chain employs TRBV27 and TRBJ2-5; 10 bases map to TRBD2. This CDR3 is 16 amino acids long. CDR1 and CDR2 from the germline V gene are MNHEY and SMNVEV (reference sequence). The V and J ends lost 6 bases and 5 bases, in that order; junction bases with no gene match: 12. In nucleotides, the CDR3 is TGTGCCAGCAGCCCACGGACAGCGGGAGGGCCGGAGACCCAGTACTTC. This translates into CASSPRTAGGPETQYF.

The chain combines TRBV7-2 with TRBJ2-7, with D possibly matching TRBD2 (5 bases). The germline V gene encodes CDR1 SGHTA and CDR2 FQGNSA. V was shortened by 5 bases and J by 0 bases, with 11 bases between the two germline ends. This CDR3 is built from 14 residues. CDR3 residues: CASSTGVGSYEQYF. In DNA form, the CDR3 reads TGTGCCAGCAGCACCGGGGTAGGCTCCTACGAGCAGTACTTC.

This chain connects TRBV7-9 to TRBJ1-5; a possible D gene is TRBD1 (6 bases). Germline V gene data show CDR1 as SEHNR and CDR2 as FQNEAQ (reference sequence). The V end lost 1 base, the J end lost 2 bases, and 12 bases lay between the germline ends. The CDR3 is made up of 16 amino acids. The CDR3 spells CASSLDGGAGNQPQHF. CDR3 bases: TGTGCCAGCAGCTTAGATGGGGGCGCGGGCAATCAGCCCCAGCATTTT.

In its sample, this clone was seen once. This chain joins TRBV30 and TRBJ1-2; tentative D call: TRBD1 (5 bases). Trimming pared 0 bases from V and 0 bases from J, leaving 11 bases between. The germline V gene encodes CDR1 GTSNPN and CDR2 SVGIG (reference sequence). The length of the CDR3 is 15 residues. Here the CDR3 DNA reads TGTGCCTGGAGTGTGCTGGGGGAAGCTAACTATGGCTACACCTTC. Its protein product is CAWSVLGEANYGYTF.

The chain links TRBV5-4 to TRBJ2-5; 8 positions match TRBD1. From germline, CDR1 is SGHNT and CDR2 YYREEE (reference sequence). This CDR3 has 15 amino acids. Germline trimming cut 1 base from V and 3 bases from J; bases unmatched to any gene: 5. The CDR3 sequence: CASSLNRDRKETQYF. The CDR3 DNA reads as TGTGCCAGCAGCTTGAACCGGGACAGGAAAGAGACCCAGTACTTC.

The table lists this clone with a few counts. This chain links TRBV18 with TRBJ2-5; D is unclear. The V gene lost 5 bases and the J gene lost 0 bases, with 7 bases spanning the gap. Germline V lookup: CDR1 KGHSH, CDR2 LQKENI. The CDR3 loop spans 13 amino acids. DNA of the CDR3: TGTGCCAGCTCAGGTTGGGACCAAGAGACCCAGTACTTC. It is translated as CASSGWDQETQYF. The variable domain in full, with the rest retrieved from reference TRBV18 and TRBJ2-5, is NAGVMQNPRHLVRRRGQEARLRCSPMKGHSHVYWYRQLPEEGLKFMVYLQKENIIDESGMPKERFSAEFPKEGPSILRIQQVVRGDSAAYFCASSGWDQETQYFGPGTRLLVL.

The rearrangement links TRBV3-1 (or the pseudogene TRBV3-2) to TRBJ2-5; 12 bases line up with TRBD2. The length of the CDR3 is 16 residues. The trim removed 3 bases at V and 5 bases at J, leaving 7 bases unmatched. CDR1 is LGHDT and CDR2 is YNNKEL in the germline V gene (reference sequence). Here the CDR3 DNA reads TGTGCCAGCAGCCATTCTAGCGGGAGGGCCGGGGAGACCCAGTACTTC. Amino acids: CASSHSSGRAGETQYF.

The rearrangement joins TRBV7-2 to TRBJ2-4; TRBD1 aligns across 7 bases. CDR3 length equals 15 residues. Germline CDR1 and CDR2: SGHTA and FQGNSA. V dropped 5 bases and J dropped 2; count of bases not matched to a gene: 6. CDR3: CASSPRQGPKNIQYF. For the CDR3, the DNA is TGTGCCAGCAGCCCACGACAGGGCCCCAAAAACATTCAGTACTTC.

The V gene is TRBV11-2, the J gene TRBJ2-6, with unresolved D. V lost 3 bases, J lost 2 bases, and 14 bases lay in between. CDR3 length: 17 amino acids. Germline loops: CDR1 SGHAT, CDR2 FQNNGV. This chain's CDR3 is CASSFGGRAPGANVLTF. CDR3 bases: TGTGCCAGCAGCTTTGGTGGCCGAGCGCCTGGGGCCAACGTCCTGACTTTC. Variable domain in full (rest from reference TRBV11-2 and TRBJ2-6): EAGVAQSPRYKIIEKRQSVAFWCNPISGHATLYWYQQILGQGPKLLIQFQNNGVVDDSQLPKDRFSAERLKGVDSTLKIQPAKLEDSAVYLCASSFGGRAPGANVLTFGAGSRLTVL.

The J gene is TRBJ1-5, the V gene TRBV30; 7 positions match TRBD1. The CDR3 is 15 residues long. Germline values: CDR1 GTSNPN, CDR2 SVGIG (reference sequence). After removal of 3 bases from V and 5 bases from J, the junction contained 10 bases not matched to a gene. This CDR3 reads CAWRRAGGDYQPQHF. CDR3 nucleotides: TGTGCCTGGAGACGGGCAGGGGGTGACTATCAGCCCCAGCATTTT.

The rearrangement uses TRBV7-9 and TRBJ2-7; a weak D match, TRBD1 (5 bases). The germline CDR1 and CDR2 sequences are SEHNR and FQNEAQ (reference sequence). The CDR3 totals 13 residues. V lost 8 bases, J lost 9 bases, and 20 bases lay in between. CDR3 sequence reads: CASGLGAWRGQYF. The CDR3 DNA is TGTGCCAGCGGGCTAGGGGCATGGCGAGGGCAGTACTTC.

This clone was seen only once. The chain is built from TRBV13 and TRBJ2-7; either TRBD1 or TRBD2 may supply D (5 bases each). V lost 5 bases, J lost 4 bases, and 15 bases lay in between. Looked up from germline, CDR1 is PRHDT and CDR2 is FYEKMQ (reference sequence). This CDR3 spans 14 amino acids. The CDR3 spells CASSHWDRGYEQYF. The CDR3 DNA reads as TGTGCCAGCAGCCATTGGGACCGCGGGTACGAGCAGTACTTC.

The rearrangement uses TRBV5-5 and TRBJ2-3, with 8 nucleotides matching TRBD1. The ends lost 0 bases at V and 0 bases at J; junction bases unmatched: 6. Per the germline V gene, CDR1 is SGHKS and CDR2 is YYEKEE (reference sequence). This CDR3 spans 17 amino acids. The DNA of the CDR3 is TGTGCCAGCAGCTTGGCCGTAGGACAGGGAAGCACAGATACGCAGTATTTT. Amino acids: CASSLAVGQGSTDTQYF. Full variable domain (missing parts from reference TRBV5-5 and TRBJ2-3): DAGVTQSPTHLIKTRGQQVTLRCSPISGHKSVSWYQQVLGQGPQFIFQYYEKEERGRGNFPDRFSARQFPNYSSELNVNALLLGDSALYLCASSLAVGQGSTDTQYFGPGTRLTVL.